What follows are 3 T cell receptor beta chains derived from one specimen sequenced in a study of graft-versus-host responses after intestinal transplantation (dated by TCRdb to 2020 to 2022). The method was the immunoSEQ multiplex PCR assay. Not all clones reach the TCRdb copy of this immuneACCESS table, which keeps in-frame sequences only. Checked studies attribute under half of the gap to unresolved V genes and leave the rest unexplained. Present in this sample are around 99,000 clones, approximately 94% of which were seen just once. 2% to 2.5% of the sample comes from the top ten. No antigen has been identified for these receptors. The intended sense of this specimen's time point label: cells obtained before transplantation from donor or recipient. This specimen was unstimulated CD8+ T cells sorted from spleen or lymph node cells, taken before intestinal transplant. The receptors come from a human donor who received an intestinal transplant.

The chain recombines TRBV6-6 with TRBJ2-7; TRBD1 is a possible D gene (6 bases). The CDR3 runs to 13 residues. Trimming took off 0 bases at V and 6 bases at J, with 9 bases between the two ends. Germline lookup yields CDR1 MNHNY and CDR2 SVGAGI (reference sequence). This CDR3 reads CASSYSGGREQYF. The CDR3 DNA sequence: TGTGCCAGCAGTTACTCAGGGGGTCGCGAGCAGTACTTC.

This chain joins TRBV4-1 and TRBJ1-5, with 8 nucleotides matching TRBD1. The CDR3 has 17 amino acids. V lost 3 bases and J lost 0; bases outside the gene matches: 7. Germline V gene lookup returns CDR1 MGHRA and CDR2 YSYEKL. CDR3 bases: TGCGCCAGCAGCCAGGACGGGACAGGCTCTAGCAATCAGCCCCAGCATTTT. Amino acid sequence: CASSQDGTGSSNQPQHF.

The gene calls are TRBV7-8 and TRBJ2-7; 11 nucleotides line up with TRBD2. Per the germline V gene, CDR1 is SGHVS and CDR2 is FQNEAQ. Losses at the gene ends were 5 bases for V and 5 bases for J; bases not matched to a gene: 8. The CDR3 has 15 residues. CDR3 amino acids: CASSELAGGTNEQYF. DNA for the CDR3: TGTGCCAGCAGCGAGCTAGCGGGGGGAACCAACGAGCAGTACTTC.